The sequence of this T cell receptor (beta chain) was determined in a study of shared clonotypes between healthy human individuals (dated by TCRdb to about 2020). Background for the entire study: The cohort included a few men and a couple of women between 18 and 49 years of age. Libraries were prepared and TCR repertoires were sequenced by different laboratories using diverse techniques, in order to increase sequencing depth and limit assay-specific biases. For each donor, CD4 naive and CD4 memory were each given three plates, CD8 naive was given two plates, and CD8 memory was given one plate. Each donor's leukapheresis produced roughly between roughly 0.85 and 9 billion PBMCs. Blood TCR repertoires of a handful of healthy adults were deeply sequenced to estimate repertoire size and the extent of clonotype sharing between individuals.

On the study overall, not on this receptor specifically: Larger estimated clonotype richness was generally found for naive subsets than for memory subsets. Pairwise subsampling indicated that sequencing depth was expected to affect the degree of clonotype sharing among donors. About 5% of naive CD4, 3.5% of naive CD8, around 2.3% of memory CD4, and 0.4% of memory CD8 clonotypes were shared across several donors. Because the study included a small number of donors, the genetic and exposure-history diversity represented was limited. Rarefaction of sorted-subset datasets indicated incomplete sequencing despite the large sequencing depth. Sampling was restricted to blood, and TCR repertoires in tissue are likely to differ from TCR repertoires in blood. Higher generation probabilities were observed for clonotypes shared by all four sorted-subset donors than for non-shared clonotypes.

The germline V gene (reference sequence) yields LNHDA for CDR1 and SQIVND for CDR2. V is cut by 10 bases and J by 5 bases, and the space between the germline ends is 14 bases. The CDR3 contains 12 residues, cysteine and phenylalanine counted. Solely the CDR3 DNA is kept, with 36 bases framed from the first base. Using the deep immunoSEQ assay, TCR CDR3 regions were amplified from genomic DNA by multiplex PCR. Extracted genomic DNA from each cell subset was spread evenly across all wells of several immunoSEQ 96-well plates, with each plate serving as a replicate. For sorted subsets, approximately 190 ng of genomic DNA, equivalent to 25,000 to 35,000 T cell genomes, went into each replicate PCR. The purified libraries were quantified using a Qubit 3.0 fluorometer, sized with a Bioanalyzer 2100, and then quantified again using the KAPA Library Quantification kit. Every immunoSEQ 96-well plate was sequenced on a dedicated single-read 150-cycle Illumina NextSeq 550 flow cell. Regarding the original processing steps: Because the immunoSEQ output held only junctional sequences and lacked quality scores, the filtering could not match the filtering applied to full-length reads. To assign V/J genes and CDR3, sequences were annotated against IMGT germline references using PyIR, a Python wrapper for IgBLAST v1.9. Reads with weak V/J assignments (E-value above 1e-6), missing CDR3, stop codons, out-of-frame junctions, or ambiguous translated residues were removed. V3J clonotypes were defined as sequences sharing an identical inferred V gene, J gene, and CDR3 amino acid sequence. To compute the percentage overlap between repertoires, the number of shared unique clonotypes was divided by the size of the smaller repertoire. RTK rarefaction, the Chao1 estimator, and Recon v2.1 estimates of unobserved clonotypes were used to assess repertoire richness. Generation probabilities for all TCRbeta clonotypes obtained by the gDNA method from a few donors were computed using OLGA. The table comes from immuneACCESS by way of TCRdb, which keeps in-frame sequences with V and J called. Part of the clones is missing from these tables; in studies checked, under half for an unresolved V gene and the rest for unknown reasons. From that table come the V and J calls and clone size; the DNA was used to work out D and trimming. The sample table lists about 2.3 million clones, approximately 90% of them with a count of one. The ten largest clonotypes hold approximately 0.41% of the sample.

The donors were healthy, HIV-negative adults with no recently reported acute infections or vaccinations. Only Caucasian adults living in Nashville, Tennessee, USA were represented among the donors. Magnetic negative selection was used to enrich CD4+ T cells, after which naive cells were positively selected on CD45RA and the negative fraction became the memory subset. Blood was collected by leukapheresis, and PBMCs were isolated by Ficoll-Histopaque density gradient centrifugation and then cryopreserved in liquid nitrogen vapor phase. Analytical flow cytometry was used to check the purity and quantity of each magnetically sorted T cell population. From each sorted fraction, genomic DNA was isolated and quantified by UV absorbance on a Nanodrop 2000c. Worth noting for this clone: It lacks a known antigen. The input lacks base qualities; no much larger clone sits a single base away.

The clonotype was recovered from a man between 18 and 29 years old in good health. Some clones in this sample may be carry-over from other donors' samples. Sequenced input: naive CD4+ T cells from PBMCs. The cell subset or site label corresponds to: CD45RA+ positively selected. The chain uses TRBV19 and TRBJ1-1; the D gene remains uncertain. The sequenced DNA: TGTGCCACCTTCGGGTATTCGACTGAAGCTTTCTTT. Its product reads: CATFGYSTEAFF.